The rows below give T cell receptor beta chains drawn from one sample of a study of blood T cells in healthy people across ages. TCRdb independently ran MiXCR on the 5' RACE reads; one entry per CDR3 protein. This table has just over 1 million distinct CDR3 sequences, more than 40% appearing once. The sample comprised blood. These receptors came from a woman aged 55-75 years in good health. The CDR3 runs from the conserved cysteine through the conserved F or W. A D gene is named only where the DNA matches it firmly. Rows give clone size only sometimes, using once, few, many, or a class for an expanded clone.

.	.	TRBV20-1	TRBJ2-1	TGCAGTGCTAGGGGGGTGGGTAATGAGCAGTTCTTC	CSARGVGNEQFF
TRBD2	.	TRBV5-1	TRBJ2-1	TGCGCCAGCAGCTTGCTGTTTAGCGGGAGGGCTGATGAGCAGTTCTTC	CASSLLFSGRADEQFF
TRBD2	.	TRBV20-1	TRBJ2-5	TGCAGTGCTACCGCGGGACTAGTTCACAATGAGCAGTACTTC	CSATAGLVHNEQYF
.	.	TRBV20-1	TRBJ2-7	TGCAGTGCCAGGCAGCGTACCACCTACGAGCAGTACTTC	CSARQRTTYEQYF
TRBD2	few	TRBV20-1	TRBJ2-1	TGCAGTGCTAGAGATAGCGGGTTCCCTCGCAATGAGCAGTTCTTC	CSARDSGFPRNEQFF
TRBD2	few	TRBV18	TRBJ2-7	TGTGCCAGCTCCCCTACGGGGACTAGCGGGACCTCCTACGAGCAGTACTTC	CASSPTGTSGTSYEQYF
TRBD2	.	TRBV20-1	TRBJ2-7	TGCAGTGCTAGAACAAGCGGGAGGAACTACGAGCAGTACTTC	CSARTSGRNYEQYF
.	few	TRBV28	TRBJ2-2	TGTGCCAGCCTGGGGGTCGGAGACACCGGGGAGCTGTTTTTT	CASLGVGDTGELFF
TRBD2	few	TRBV2	TRBJ2-4	TGTGCCAGCAGAGCTAGCGGGGGAGAGGACATTCAGTACTTC	CASRASGGEDIQYF
.	.	TRBV6-2/TRBV6-3	TRBJ2-7	TGTGCCAGTTCCCCGGGGAAATACGACGAGCAGTACTTC	CASSPGKYDEQYF
TRBD2	few	TRBV7-9	TRBJ2-3	TGTGCCAGCAGCTTAGTTGGGGGGGGATACACAGATACGCAGTATTTT	CASSLVGGGYTDTQYF
.	.	TRBV29-1	TRBJ2-7	TGCAGCGTTGATCTGCAGGATTCCCACGAGCAGTACTTC	CSVDLQDSHEQYF
TRBD1	.	TRBV20-1	TRBJ1-2	TGCAGTGCCCCTTTAGATCAGGGGGCCGGCTACACCTTC	CSAPLDQGAGYTF
.	few	TRBV14	TRBJ1-4	TGTGCCAGCAGCCAAGAAGGAAGATTCAATGAAAAACTGTTTTTT	CASSQEGRFNEKLFF